This T cell receptor beta chain comes out of a study of immune aging and cytomegalovirus after organ transplant (TCRdb year 2021). Broadly, across the study: Three-drug immunosuppression with prednisone, tacrolimus, and mycophenolate was given to all transplant recipients. Here is what the overall study found, with its caveats: TEMRA cells made up a larger share of large clones, and the seven largest clones (roughly 1,900 cells) gained aged and TEMRA cells while losing TCM cells. Following viremia, cells with an aged phenotype rose post-transplant no matter the clone size, with the increase showing up earlier in large clones (days 200-264) than in small clones. Because CD57 was not measured in the sequencing data, a conservative gene-based aging definition was used instead.

Sample time point, as interpreted from the label and publication: five sample-tagged time points from pre-transplant (day -1) to day 368 post-transplant, pooled. After thawing, PBMC were stimulated with a CMV IE-1 overlapping peptide library for more than 9 hours, with no transport inhibitors added. After being thawed and rested overnight, the cells were stimulated in R10 medium along with CD28/CD49d costimulation. The IE-1 peptide library was composed of 15-amino-acid peptides with overlaps of 11 amino acids. Samples from each time point were barcoded using BD Single-Cell Multiplexing Kit Sample Tags, then pooled and stained with oligo-conjugated anti-CD45RA and sorting antibodies. A BD FACSAria III was used to sort CMV-responsive CD8+CD137+ and CD4+CD154+ T cells at 4-way purity. Blood samples were drawn into EDTA vacutainers and processed by Ficoll gradient within 1-24 hours. The CDR3 goes from the cysteine to the phenylalanine over 14 residues. Only the CDR3 portion is preserved as DNA: 42 bases, with reading frame beginning at the first base. From a lookup of the germline V gene, CDR1 and CDR2 are SGHTA and FQGNSA. V loses 1 base, J loses 5 bases, and the germline ends lie 11 bases apart.

To prepare the library, single-cell sequencing was applied. Instrument used: Illumina NovaSeq 6000. The BD Rhapsody Targeted mRNA and AbSeq Reagent Kit was used in a microwell format for cell capture and library preparation. The libraries included TCR, sample tags, AbSeq, and targeted mRNA drawn from the Human T-Cell Expression Panel together with custom TOX and TOX2 primers. Sequencing of the libraries was done on an Illumina NovaSeq. The paper's data handling went like this. The analysis covered around 10,000 cells in total, of which 7076 were CD8 T cells and about 4,500 were CD8 T cells with an identifiable TCR CDR3. The BD Rhapsody Targeted Analysis Pipeline, including V(D)J processing, was run on the Seven Bridges Genomics platform to process the raw data. Quality control, Sample Tag demultiplexing with Lex-BDSMK, clone identification with VDJ Explorer, and Seurat clustering were performed in SeqGeq 1.6.0. Clones comprising <1% of CD8 T cells were considered non-expanded; clones comprising >2.5% of the sample were considered clonal expansions. In TCRdb, the public reads were trimmed at Q25 with fastp and aligned with MiXCR, with productive beta chains retained. CDR3 protein sequences are deduplicated, and each keeps its most common genes and DNA. TCRdb's processing, not the authors', yielded these V and J calls. The sample records 20,000 to 25,000 distinct CDR3 sequences, roughly 38% of which are singletons. The ten biggest clones cover approximately 26% of the sample.

About this clonotype itself: Its antigen specificity is not known. No base-level quality is on record; no much larger clone is a single base apart.

The clonotype comes from a female donor who had a heart transplant and CMV viremia. The chain was built from TRBV7-2 and TRBJ2-5; the D segment could be TRBD2, given 5 matching bases. The source material was CMV peptide-activated CD4+ and CD8+ T cells sorted from blood, sampled at five time points, pooled. The intended sense of this specimen's cell subset or site label: sorted CD8+CD137+ and CD4+CD154+ T cells after 12 to 13 h CMV IE-1 peptide stimulation. The CDR3 protein: CASSLDRGWETQYF. Read as DNA, the sequence is TGTGCCAGCAGCTTAGATCGGGGTTGGGAGACCCAGTACTTC.